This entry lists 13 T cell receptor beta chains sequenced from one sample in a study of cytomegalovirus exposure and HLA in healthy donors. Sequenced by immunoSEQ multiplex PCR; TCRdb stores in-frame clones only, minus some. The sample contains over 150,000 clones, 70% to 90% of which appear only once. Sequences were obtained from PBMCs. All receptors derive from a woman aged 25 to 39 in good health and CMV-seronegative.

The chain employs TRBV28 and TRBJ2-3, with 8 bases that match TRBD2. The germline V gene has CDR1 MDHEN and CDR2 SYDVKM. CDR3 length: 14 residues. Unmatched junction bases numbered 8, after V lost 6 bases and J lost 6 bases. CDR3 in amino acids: CASRVAGREDTQYF. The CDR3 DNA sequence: TGTGCCAGCAGAGTAGCGGGGAGAGAGGATACGCAGTATTTT.

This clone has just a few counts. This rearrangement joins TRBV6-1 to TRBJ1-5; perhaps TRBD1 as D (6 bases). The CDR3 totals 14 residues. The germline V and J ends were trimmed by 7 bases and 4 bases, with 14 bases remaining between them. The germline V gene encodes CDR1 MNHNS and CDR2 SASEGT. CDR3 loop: CASKGHRDNQPQHF. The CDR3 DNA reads TGTGCCAGCAAAGGGCACAGGGATAATCAGCCCCAGCATTTT.

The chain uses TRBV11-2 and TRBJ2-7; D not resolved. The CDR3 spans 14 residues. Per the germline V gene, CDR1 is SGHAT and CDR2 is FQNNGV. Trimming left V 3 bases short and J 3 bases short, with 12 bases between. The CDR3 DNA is TGTGCCAGCAGCTTTCGTCACAAAGACTACGAGCAGTACTTC. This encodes CASSFRHKDYEQYF.

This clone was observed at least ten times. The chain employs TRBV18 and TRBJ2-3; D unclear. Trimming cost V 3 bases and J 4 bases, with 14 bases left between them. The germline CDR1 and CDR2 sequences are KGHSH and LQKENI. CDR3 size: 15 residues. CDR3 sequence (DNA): TGTGCCAGCTCACCCGGTATAGGGATCGCAGATACGCAGTATTTT. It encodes CASSPGIGIADTQYF.

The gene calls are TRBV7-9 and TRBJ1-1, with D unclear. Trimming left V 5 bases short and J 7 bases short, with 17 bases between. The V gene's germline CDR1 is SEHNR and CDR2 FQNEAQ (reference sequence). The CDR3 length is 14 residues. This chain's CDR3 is CASSARESPNEAFF. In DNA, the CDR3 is TGTGCCAGCAGCGCACGAGAATCCCCGAATGAAGCTTTCTTT.

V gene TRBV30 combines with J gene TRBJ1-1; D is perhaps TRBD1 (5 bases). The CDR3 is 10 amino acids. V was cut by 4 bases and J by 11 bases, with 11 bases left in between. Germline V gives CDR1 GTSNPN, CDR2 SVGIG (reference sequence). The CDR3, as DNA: TGTGCCTGGATGACAGTGAATGCTTTCTTT. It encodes CAWMTVNAFF.

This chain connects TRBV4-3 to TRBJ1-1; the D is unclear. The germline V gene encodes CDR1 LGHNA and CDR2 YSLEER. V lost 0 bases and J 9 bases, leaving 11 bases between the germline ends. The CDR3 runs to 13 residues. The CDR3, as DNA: TGCGCCAGCAGCCAAGAAGGCAGTCGACAAGCTTTCTTT. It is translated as CASSQEGSRQAFF.

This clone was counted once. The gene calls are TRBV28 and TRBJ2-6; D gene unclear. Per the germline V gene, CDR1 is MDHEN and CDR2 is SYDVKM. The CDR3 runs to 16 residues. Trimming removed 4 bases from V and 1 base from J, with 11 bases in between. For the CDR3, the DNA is TGTGCCAGCAGTTCAGGTGCCATTTCTGGGGCCAACGTCCTGACTTTC. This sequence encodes CASSSGAISGANVLTF.

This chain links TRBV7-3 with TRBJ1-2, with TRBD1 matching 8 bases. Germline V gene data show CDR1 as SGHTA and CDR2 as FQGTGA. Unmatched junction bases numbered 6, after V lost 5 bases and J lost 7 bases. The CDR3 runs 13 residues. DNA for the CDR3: TGTGCCAGCAGCCCAGGGACAGGCTCTGGCTACACCTTC. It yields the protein CASSPGTGSGYTF.

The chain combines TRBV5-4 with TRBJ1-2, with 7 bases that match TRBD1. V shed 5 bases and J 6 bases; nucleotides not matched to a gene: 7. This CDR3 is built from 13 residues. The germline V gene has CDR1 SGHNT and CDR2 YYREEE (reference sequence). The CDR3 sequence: CASRDRNTDGYTF. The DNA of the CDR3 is TGTGCCAGCAGGGACAGGAATACGGATGGCTACACCTTC.

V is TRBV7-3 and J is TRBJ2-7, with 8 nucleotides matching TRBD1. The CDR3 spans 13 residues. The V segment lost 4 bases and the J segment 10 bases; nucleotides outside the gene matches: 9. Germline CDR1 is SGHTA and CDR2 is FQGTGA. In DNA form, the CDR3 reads TGTGCCAGCAGCTCCCAAGGACAGGGCGTACAGTACTTC. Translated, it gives CASSSQGQGVQYF. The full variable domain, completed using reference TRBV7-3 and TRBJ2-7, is GAGVSQTPSNKVTEKGKYVELRCDPISGHTALYWYRQSLGQGPEFLIYFQGTGAADDSGLPNDRFFAVRPEGSVSTLKIQRTERGDSAVYLCASSSQGQGVQYFGPGTRLTVT.

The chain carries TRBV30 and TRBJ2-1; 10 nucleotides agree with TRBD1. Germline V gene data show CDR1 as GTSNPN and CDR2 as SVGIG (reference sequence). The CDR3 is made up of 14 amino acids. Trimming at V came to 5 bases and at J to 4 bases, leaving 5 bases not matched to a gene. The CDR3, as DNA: TGTGCCTGGGGGGACAGGGGTGGTTACAATGAGCAGTTCTTC. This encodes CAWGDRGGYNEQFF.

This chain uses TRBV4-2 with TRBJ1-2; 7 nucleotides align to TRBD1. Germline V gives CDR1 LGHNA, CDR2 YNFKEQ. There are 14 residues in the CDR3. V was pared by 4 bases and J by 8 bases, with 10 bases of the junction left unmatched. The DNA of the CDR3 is TGTGCCAGCAGCCTCCGACAGGGCCAAGGAGGCTACACCTTC. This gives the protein CASSLRQGQGGYTF.